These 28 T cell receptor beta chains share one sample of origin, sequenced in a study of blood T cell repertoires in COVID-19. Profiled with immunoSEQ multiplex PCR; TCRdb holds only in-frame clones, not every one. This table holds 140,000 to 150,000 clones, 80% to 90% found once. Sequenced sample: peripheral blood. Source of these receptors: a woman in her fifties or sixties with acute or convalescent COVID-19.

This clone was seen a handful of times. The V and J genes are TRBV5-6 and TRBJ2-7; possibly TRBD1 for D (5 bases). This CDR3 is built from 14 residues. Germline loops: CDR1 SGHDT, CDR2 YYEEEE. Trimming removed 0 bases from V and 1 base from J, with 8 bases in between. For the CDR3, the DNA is TGTGCCAGCAGCTTGGGATACAGGTCCTACGAGCAGTACTTC. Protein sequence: CASSLGYRSYEQYF.

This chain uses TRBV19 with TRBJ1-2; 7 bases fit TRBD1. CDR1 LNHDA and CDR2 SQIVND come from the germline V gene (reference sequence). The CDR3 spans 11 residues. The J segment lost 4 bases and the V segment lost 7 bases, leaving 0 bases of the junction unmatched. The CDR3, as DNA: TGTGCCAGTACAGGGGGCTATGGCTACACCTTC. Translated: CASTGGYGYTF.

CDR3 sequence: CASSLTGNLGNTIYF. CDR3 DNA: TGTGCCAGCAGCTTAACAGGGAATCTGGGAAACACCATATATTTT. The rearrangement links TRBV13 to TRBJ1-3; TRBD1 might be the D (6 bases). The CDR3 has 15 amino acids. The V end lost 2 bases, the J end lost 4 bases, and 12 bases lay between the germline ends. CDR1 is PRHDT and CDR2 is FYEKMQ in the germline V gene (reference sequence).

DNA of the CDR3: TGTGCCAGTAGCCCTCGGGGGTCGGGAACTGGAAACACCATATATTTT. Protein: CASSPRGSGTGNTIYF. V is TRBV19 and J is TRBJ1-3, with D tentatively TRBD1 (5 bases). Germline CDR1 reads LNHDA; CDR2 reads SQIVND (reference sequence). The CDR3 runs to 16 residues. V was pared by 6 bases and J by 2 bases, with 17 bases between.

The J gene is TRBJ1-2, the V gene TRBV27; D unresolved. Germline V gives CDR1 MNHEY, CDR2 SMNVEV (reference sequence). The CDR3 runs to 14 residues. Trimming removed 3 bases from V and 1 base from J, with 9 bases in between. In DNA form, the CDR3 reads TGTGCCAGCAGTTTCGGTAGCAATAACTATGGCTACACCTTC. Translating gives CASSFGSNNYGYTF.

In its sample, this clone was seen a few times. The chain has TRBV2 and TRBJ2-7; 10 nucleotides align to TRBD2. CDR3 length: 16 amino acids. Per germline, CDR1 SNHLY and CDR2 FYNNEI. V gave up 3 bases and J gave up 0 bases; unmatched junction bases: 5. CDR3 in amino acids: CASSESGLADSYEQYF. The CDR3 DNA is TGTGCCAGCAGTGAGAGCGGACTAGCGGACTCCTACGAGCAGTACTTC.

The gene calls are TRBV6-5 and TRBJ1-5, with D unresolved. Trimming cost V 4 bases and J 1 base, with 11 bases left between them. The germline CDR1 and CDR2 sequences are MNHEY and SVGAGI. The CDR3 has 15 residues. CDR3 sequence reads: CASSSHRVSNQPQHF. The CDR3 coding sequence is TGTGCCAGCAGTTCCCACAGAGTAAGCAATCAGCCCCAGCATTTT.

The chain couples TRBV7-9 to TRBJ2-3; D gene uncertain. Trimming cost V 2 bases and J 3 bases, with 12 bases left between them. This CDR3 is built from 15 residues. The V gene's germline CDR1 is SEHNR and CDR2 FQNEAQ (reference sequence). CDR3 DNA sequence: TGTGCCAGCAGCTTAATTCTCGGCGGAACAGATACGCAGTATTTT. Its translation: CASSLILGGTDTQYF.

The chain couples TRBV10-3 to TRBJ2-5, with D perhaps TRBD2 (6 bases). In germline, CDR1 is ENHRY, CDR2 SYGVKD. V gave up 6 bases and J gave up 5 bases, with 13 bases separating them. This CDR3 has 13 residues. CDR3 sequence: CAIRDSRGETQYF. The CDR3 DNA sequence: TGTGCCATCAGGGACTCCCGGGGGGAGACCCAGTACTTC.

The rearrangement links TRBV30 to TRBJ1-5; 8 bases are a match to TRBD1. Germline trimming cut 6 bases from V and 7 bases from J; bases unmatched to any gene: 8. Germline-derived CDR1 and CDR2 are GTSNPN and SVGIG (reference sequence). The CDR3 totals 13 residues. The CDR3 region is CACDRGPRQPQHF. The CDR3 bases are TGTGCCTGCGACAGGGGCCCCCGGCAGCCCCAGCATTTT. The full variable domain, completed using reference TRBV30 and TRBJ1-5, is SQTIHQWPATLVQPVGSPLSLECTVEGTSNPNLYWYRQAAGRGLQLLFYSVGIGQISSEVPQNLSASRPQDRQFILSSKKLLLSDSGFYLCACDRGPRQPQHFGDGTRLSIL.

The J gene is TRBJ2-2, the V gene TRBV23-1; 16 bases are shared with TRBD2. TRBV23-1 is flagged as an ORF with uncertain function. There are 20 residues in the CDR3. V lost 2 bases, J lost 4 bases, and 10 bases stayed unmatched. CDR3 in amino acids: CASSQQGTSGGASLTGELFF. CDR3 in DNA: TGCGCCAGCAGTCAACAAGGGACTAGCGGGGGGGCCTCTCTCACCGGGGAGCTGTTTTTT.

The CDR3 is CASSYRTGGKPQHF. The DNA for the CDR3 is TGTGCCAGCAGTTACCGGACAGGGGGCAAGCCCCAGCATTTT. The rearrangement joins TRBV6-6 to TRBJ1-5, with TRBD1 matching 11 bases. The CDR3 is 14 amino acids. Trimming removed 2 bases from V and 8 bases from J; junction bases left unmatched: 2. CDR1 is MNHNY and CDR2 is SVGAGI in the germline V gene (reference sequence).

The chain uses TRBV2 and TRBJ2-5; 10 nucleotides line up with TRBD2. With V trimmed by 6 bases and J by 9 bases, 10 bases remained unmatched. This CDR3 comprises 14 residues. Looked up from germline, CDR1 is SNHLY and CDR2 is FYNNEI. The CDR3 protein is CASSRTSGVGAQYF. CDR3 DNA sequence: TGTGCCAGCAGCCGGACTAGCGGAGTGGGGGCCCAGTACTTC. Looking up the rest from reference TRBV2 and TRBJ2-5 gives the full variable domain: EPEVTQTPSHQVTQMGQEVILRCVPISNHLYFYWYRQILGQKVEFLVSFYNNEISEKSEIFDDQFSVERPDGSNFTLKIRSTKLEDSAMYFCASSRTSGVGAQYFGPGTRLLVL.

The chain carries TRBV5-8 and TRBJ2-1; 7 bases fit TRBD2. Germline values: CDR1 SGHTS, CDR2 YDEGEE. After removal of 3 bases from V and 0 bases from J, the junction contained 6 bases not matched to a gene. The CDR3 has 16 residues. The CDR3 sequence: CASSSWGGSSYNEQFF. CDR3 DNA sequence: TGTGCCAGCAGCTCCTGGGGGGGGAGCTCCTACAATGAGCAGTTCTTC.

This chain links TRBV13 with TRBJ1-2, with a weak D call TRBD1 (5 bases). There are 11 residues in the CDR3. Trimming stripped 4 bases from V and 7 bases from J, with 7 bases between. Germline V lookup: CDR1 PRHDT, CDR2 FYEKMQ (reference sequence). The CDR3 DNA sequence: TGTGCCAGCAGCTGGGGGGGTGGCTACACCTTC. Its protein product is CASSWGGGYTF.

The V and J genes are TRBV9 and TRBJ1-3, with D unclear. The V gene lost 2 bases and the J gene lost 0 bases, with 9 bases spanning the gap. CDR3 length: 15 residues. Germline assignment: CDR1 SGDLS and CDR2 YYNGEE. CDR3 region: CASSVLGSSGNTIYF. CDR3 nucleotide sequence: TGTGCCAGCAGCGTCCTGGGGAGCTCTGGAAACACCATATATTTT.

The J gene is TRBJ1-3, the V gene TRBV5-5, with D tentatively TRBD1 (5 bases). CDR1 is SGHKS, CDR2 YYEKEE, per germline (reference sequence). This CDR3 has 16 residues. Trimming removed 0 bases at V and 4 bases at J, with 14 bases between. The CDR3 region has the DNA TGTGCCAGCAGCTTGGGGGCAGGGTTGACGGGAAACACCATATATTTT. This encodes CASSLGAGLTGNTIYF.

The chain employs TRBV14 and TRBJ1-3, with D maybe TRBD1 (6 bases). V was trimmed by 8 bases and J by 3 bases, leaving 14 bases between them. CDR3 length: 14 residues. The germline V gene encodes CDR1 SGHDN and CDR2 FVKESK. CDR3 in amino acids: CASGPGGRGNTIYF. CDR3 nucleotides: TGTGCCAGCGGCCCGGGGGGCCGTGGAAACACCATATATTTT.

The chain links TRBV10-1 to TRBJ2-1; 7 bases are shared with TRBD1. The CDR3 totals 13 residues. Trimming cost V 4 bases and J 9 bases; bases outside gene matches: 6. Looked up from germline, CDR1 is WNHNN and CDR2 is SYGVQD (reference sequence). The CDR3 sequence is CASSGTGMIEQFF. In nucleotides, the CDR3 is TGCGCCAGCAGTGGGACAGGAATGATTGAGCAGTTCTTC.

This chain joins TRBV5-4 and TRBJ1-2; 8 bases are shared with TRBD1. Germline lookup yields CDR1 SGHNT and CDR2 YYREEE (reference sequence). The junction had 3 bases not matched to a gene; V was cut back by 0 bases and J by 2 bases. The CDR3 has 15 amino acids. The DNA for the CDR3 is TGTGCCAGCAGCTTGGGGGACAGGCCGAACTATGGCTACACCTTC. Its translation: CASSLGDRPNYGYTF.

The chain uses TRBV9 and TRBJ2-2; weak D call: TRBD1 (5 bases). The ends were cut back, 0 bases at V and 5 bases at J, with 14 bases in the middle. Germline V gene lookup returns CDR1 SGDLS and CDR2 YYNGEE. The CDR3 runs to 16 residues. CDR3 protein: CASSVGVGAGTGELFF. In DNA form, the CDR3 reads TGTGCCAGCAGCGTAGGGGTAGGGGCAGGGACCGGGGAGCTGTTTTTT.

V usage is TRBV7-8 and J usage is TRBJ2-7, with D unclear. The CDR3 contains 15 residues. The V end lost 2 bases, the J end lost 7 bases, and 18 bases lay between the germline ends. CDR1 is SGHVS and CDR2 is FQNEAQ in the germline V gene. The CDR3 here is CASSLTGGTLEEQYF. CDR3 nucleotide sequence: TGTGCCAGCAGCTTAACGGGTGGTACGTTGGAGGAGCAGTACTTC.

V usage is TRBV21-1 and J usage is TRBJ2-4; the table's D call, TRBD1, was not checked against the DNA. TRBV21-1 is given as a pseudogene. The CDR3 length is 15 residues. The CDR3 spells CASSTRQGRLNIQYF. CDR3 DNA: TGTGCCAGCAGCACCCGACAGGGGCGGTTAAACATTCAGTACTTC.

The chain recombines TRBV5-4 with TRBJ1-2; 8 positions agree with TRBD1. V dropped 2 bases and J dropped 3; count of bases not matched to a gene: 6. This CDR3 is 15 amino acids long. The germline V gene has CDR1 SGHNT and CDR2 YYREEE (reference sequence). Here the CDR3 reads CASSLTTGDYYGYTF. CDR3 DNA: TGTGCCAGCAGCTTAACGACAGGGGACTACTATGGCTACACCTTC.

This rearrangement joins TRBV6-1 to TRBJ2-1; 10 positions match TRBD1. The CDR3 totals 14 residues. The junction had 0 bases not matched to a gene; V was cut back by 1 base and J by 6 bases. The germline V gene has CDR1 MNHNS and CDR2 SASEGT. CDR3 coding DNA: TGTGCCAGCAGTGAAGGGACAGGGGGCAATGAGCAGTTCTTC. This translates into CASSEGTGGNEQFF.

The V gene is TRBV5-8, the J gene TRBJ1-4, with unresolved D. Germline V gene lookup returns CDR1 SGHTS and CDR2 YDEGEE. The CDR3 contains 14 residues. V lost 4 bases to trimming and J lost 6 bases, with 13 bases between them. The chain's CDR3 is CASSDGRADEKLFF. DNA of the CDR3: TGTGCCAGCAGCGATGGGAGGGCGGATGAAAAACTGTTTTTT.

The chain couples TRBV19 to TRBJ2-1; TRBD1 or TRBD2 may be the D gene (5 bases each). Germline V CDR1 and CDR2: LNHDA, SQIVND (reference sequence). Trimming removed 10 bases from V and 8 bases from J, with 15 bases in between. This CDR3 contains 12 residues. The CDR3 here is CATSLREYEQFF. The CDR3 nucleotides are TGTGCCACTAGCCTCAGGGAATATGAGCAGTTCTTC.

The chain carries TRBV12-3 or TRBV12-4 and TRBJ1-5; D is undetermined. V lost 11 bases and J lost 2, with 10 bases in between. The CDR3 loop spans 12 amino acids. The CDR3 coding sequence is TGTGCCGAGGGCTCTGGCAATCAGCCCCAGCATTTT. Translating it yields CAEGSGNQPQHF.